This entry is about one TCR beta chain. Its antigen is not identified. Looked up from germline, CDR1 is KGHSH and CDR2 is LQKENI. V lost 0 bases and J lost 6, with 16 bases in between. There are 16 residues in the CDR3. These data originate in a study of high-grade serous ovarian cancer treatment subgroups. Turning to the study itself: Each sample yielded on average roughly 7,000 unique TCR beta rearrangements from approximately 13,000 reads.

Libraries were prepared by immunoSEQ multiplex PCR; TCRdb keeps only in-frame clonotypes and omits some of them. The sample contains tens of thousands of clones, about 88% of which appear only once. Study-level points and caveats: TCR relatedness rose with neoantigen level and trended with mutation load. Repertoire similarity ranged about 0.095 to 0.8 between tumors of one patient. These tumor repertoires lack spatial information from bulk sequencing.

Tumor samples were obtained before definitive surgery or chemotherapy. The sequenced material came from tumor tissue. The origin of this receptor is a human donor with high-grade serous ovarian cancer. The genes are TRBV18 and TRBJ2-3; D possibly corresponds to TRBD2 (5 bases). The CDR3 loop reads CASSPPQKTRRDTQYF. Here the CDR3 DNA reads TGTGCCAGCTCACCACCTCAGAAAACCAGGAGGGATACGCAGTATTTT.